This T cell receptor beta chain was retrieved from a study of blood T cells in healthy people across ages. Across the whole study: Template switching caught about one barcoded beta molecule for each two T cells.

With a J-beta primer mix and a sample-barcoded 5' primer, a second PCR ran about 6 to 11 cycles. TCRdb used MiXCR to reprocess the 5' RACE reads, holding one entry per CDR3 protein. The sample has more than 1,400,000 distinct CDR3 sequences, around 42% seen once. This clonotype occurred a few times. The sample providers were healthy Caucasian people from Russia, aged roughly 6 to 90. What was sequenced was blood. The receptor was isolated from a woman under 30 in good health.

Here the CDR3 reads CSAAPGVYETQYF. CDR3 bases: TGCAGTGCAGCCCCCGGAGTTTATGAGACCCAGTACTTC. V is TRBV20-1 and J is TRBJ2-5; no reliable D call. Germline V gene sequence: CDR1 DFQATT, CDR2 SNEGSKA (reference sequence). The CDR3 contains 13 residues. Trimming pared 6 bases from V and 5 bases from J, leaving 16 bases between.